The T cell receptor (beta chain) under discussion was sequenced for a study of cytomegalovirus exposure and HLA in healthy donors. Study in general: Under 85% of roughly 400 genotyped donors fell in the Caucasian-associated ancestry cluster. General study points: HLA-A and HLA-B allele assignments for most subjects were reportedly predicted accurately using TCR beta sequences. Cytomegalovirus-associated TCR beta chains were listed, numbering roughly 150. Presence/absence results assume similar sequencing depth per donor, which may not hold.

This clone was seen only once. What it recognizes is unknown. The CDR3 has 14 residues. CDR1 and CDR2 from the germline V gene are SNHLY and FYNNEI. Vbeta (60) and Jbeta (13) primers were used in the PCR. The assay was immunoSEQ multiplex PCR, and TCRdb's table has in-frame clones only and misses some. The sample lists 150,000 to 170,000 clones, approximately 80% occurring once. The receptor comes from a woman aged 40 to 50 in good health and CMV-seropositive. The gene calls are TRBV2 and TRBJ2-5; D might be TRBD2 (5 bases). The J call may be faulty, since TRBJ2-7 better matches the DNA end. Source material: PBMCs. CDR3 region: CASSRRPLSYEQYF. CDR3 nucleotide sequence: TGTGCCAGCAGCCGGAGGCCCCTCTCCTACGAGCAGTACTTC.